The present entry profiles one TCR beta chain with its context. The antigen remains undetermined. The CDR3 consists of 17 residues. V was clipped by 4 bases and J by 5 bases; unmatched bases: 12. Germline V gene data show CDR1 as SGHTA and CDR2 as FQGTGA. This record comes from a study of Graves' ophthalmopathy and Graves' hyperthyroidism. CDR3 regions of TCR beta were amplified from RNA transcripts. HTBI primers were used in a first-round RT-PCR, which preceded a second-round multiplex PCR. MiXCR, run by TCRdb on the multiplex PCR reads, gives a single entry per CDR3 protein. The table shows more than 300,000 distinct CDR3 sequences, with roughly 17% occurring only once. Study results and caveats: Using a 13-signature model, the authors split ophthalmopathy from stable hyperthyroidism, with roughly 88% sensitivity and approximately 80% specificity.

Exclusion criteria comprised other autoimmune diseases, uncontrolled infections, pregnancy or lactation in patients. PBMCs were density-gradient isolated from roughly 10 ml fresh blood. The chain links TRBV7-3 to TRBJ2-2; 8 nucleotides align to TRBD2. The sample consisted of peripheral blood. This receptor was taken from an adult woman with stable Graves' hyperthyroidism. The CDR3 bases are TGTGCCAGCAGCTCCGACTCAGCGGGAGAGTGGACCGGGGAGCTGTTTTTT. Translating it yields CASSSDSAGEWTGELFF.